The 27 T cell receptor beta chains below were found in one sample sequenced in a study of blood T cells in healthy people across ages. A J-beta primer mix and a sample-barcoded 5' primer were used in a second PCR of about 7 to 12 cycles. One entry per CDR3 protein, called by TCRdb with MiXCR from the 5' RACE reads. The data show roughly 1,300,000 distinct CDR3 sequences, with around 55% seen just once and over 5% held by the top ten. The sample was blood. The receptor source for this set is a man aged 18 to 29 in good health.

The chain employs TRBV12-3 or TRBV12-4 and TRBJ2-3; 9 bases align to TRBD1. The CDR3 sequence is 14 residues long. Unmatched junction bases numbered 5, after V lost 5 bases and J lost 5 bases. CDR3 protein: CASSGQGIKDTQYF. CDR3 sequence (DNA): TGTGCCAGCAGTGGACAGGGGATTAAAGATACGCAGTATTTT.

The chain uses TRBV6-5 and TRBJ1-5; no clear D. Germline V gives CDR1 MNHEY, CDR2 SVGAGI. The CDR3 loop spans 13 amino acids. Trimming took 5 bases from V and 9 from J, leaving 14 bases between them. The CDR3 nucleotides are TGTGCCAGCAGTGACGGTCAGCAAGGGCCCCAGCATTTT. This gives the protein CASSDGQQGPQHF.

The chain couples TRBV29-1 to TRBJ1-2; 7 bases line up with TRBD1. Trimming removed 2 bases from V and 4 bases from J; junction bases left unmatched: 7. Germline V lookup: CDR1 SQVTM, CDR2 ANQGSEA. This CDR3 spans 14 amino acids. CDR3 sequence: CSVETNRGVYGYTF. CDR3 nucleotide sequence: TGCAGCGTTGAAACGAACAGGGGTGTCTATGGCTACACCTTC.

The chain uses TRBV5-1 and TRBJ1-1, with D possibly TRBD1 on 6 matching bases. Germline CDR1 SGHRS, CDR2 YFSETQ. Trimming cost V 5 bases and J 4 bases, with 15 bases left between them. There are 14 residues in the CDR3. The CDR3 DNA reads TGCGCCAGCAGTGGCGGGGGACAAATCACTGAAGCTTTCTTT. This encodes CASSGGGQITEAFF.

This rearrangement joins TRBV5-1 to TRBJ2-7; maybe TRBD2 (5 bases). This CDR3 has 17 residues. V lost 0 bases and J lost 0, with 16 bases in between. Germline values: CDR1 SGHRS, CDR2 YFSETQ. CDR3 loop: CASSLGQGLTFSYEQYF. The CDR3 nucleotides read TGCGCCAGCAGCTTGGGACAAGGACTCACTTTCTCCTACGAGCAGTACTTC.

The chain couples TRBV6-5 to TRBJ1-2; 12 positions agree with TRBD1. This CDR3 has 16 residues. CDR1 and CDR2 from the germline V gene are MNHEY and SVGAGI. V dropped 7 bases and J dropped 8; count of bases not matched to a gene: 14. CDR3 bases: TGTGCCAGCACCGAATCCACCGGGACAGGGGGCTACGGCTACACCTTC. It encodes CASTESTGTGGYGYTF.

The chain recombines TRBV28 with TRBJ1-2; D unclear. The CDR3 consists of 12 residues. The germline CDR1 and CDR2 sequences are MDHEN and SYDVKM. Trimming pared 3 bases from V and 6 bases from J, leaving 8 bases between. The CDR3 nucleotides are TGTGCCAGCAGTTTTCCCGAGGATGGCTACACCTTC. This sequence encodes CASSFPEDGYTF.

The gene calls are TRBV7-9 and TRBJ2-1, with D uncertain. CDR1 SEHNR and CDR2 FQNEAQ come from the germline V gene (reference sequence). V lost 5 bases and J lost 6, with 14 bases in between. The CDR3 loop spans 14 amino acids. The CDR3 DNA reads TGTGCCAGCAGCGCCCAGGACGAGACCAATGAGCAGTTCTTC. The encoded protein is CASSAQDETNEQFF. The full variable domain, its missing parts supplied by reference TRBV7-9 and TRBJ2-1, is DTGVSQNPRHKITKRGQNVTFRCDPISEHNRLYWYRQTLGQGPEFLTYFQNEAQLEKSRLLSDRFSAERPKGSFSTLEIQRTEQGDSAMYLCASSAQDETNEQFFGPGTRLTVL.

J is TRBJ2-7 and V is TRBV11-2, with D perhaps given as TRBD1 or TRBD2 (5 bases each). Trimming took 3 bases from V and 2 from J, leaving 14 bases between them. The V gene's germline CDR1 is SGHAT and CDR2 FQNNGV. This CDR3 contains 15 residues. CDR3 sequence reads: CASSFEPGTAYEQYF. CDR3 DNA sequence: TGTGCCAGCAGCTTCGAGCCCGGGACGGCCTACGAGCAGTACTTC.

This clonotype has more than one count but fewer than ten. The rearrangement joins TRBV7-9 to TRBJ1-6; D not resolved. The CDR3 is 15 residues long. Trimming took off 4 bases at V and 7 bases at J, with 14 bases between the two ends. Germline CDR1 reads SEHNR; CDR2 reads FQNEAQ (reference sequence). CDR3 sequence reads: CASSSTQVVNSPLHF. CDR3 nucleotide sequence: TGTGCCAGCAGCTCCACCCAGGTGGTGAATTCACCCCTCCACTTT.

V usage is TRBV2 and J usage is TRBJ2-3; no firm D call. Germline values: CDR1 SNHLY, CDR2 FYNNEI. The V gene lost 7 bases and the J gene lost 5 bases, with 19 bases spanning the gap. This CDR3 has 15 residues. The CDR3 region has the DNA TGTGCCAGCATTGGGGTAGCCACTTCTCAAGATACGCAGTATTTT. Translated: CASIGVATSQDTQYF.

This clonotype was counted a few times. CDR3 sequence: CSVARDNEETQYF. The CDR3 nucleotides are TGCAGCGTTGCCCGGGACAACGAAGAGACCCAGTACTTC. The chain is built from TRBV29-1 and TRBJ2-5; D perhaps matches TRBD1 (6 bases). The V end lost 4 bases, the J end lost 3 bases, and 12 bases lay between the germline ends. Germline CDR1 SQVTM, CDR2 ANQGSEA. There are 13 residues in the CDR3.

The rearrangement joins TRBV10-1 to TRBJ1-4; D possibly corresponds to TRBD1 (5 bases). The V end was cut by 8 bases, the J end by 6 bases, with 19 bases between. The CDR3 loop spans 15 amino acids. The germline gives CDR1 WNHNN, CDR2 SYGVQD (reference sequence). This CDR3 reads CASEQPGYSHEKLFF. CDR3 DNA: TGCGCCAGCGAACAACCAGGGTACAGTCATGAAAAACTGTTTTTT.

V usage is TRBV7-6 and J usage is TRBJ2-4; the D gene is possibly TRBD2 (5 bases). The DNA matches TRBJ2-7 better at its end, which makes the J call doubtful. Looked up from germline, CDR1 is SGHVS and CDR2 is FNYEAQ. CDR3 length equals 15 residues. The DNA of the CDR3 is TGTGCCAGCAGCCGGAGGCGGGCTTCCTCCTACGAGCAGTACTTC. Protein: CASSRRRASSYEQYF.

The chain is built from TRBV6-1 and TRBJ2-2; TRBD2 aligns across 10 bases. Germline-derived CDR1 and CDR2 are MNHNS and SASEGT. V lost 5 bases and J lost 0; bases outside the gene matches: 6. CDR3 length: 17 residues. CDR3 residues: CASSRASGGTNTGELFF. The CDR3 DNA is TGTGCCAGCAGTAGGGCTAGCGGGGGCACGAACACCGGGGAGCTGTTTTTT.

This rearrangement joins TRBV20-1 to TRBJ2-3, with D uncertain. The CDR3 sequence is 13 residues long. CDR1 and CDR2 (germline): DFQATT, SNEGSKA (reference sequence). The V end was cut by 6 bases, the J end by 3 bases, with 13 bases between. In DNA form, the CDR3 reads TGCAGTGCCTGGCCCCTGGGGACAGATACGCAGTATTTT. It codes for CSAWPLGTDTQYF.

The V and J genes are TRBV5-1 and TRBJ2-3, with 14 positions matching TRBD2. Trimming took 2 bases from V and 3 from J; bases not matched to a gene: 2. The length of the CDR3 is 16 residues. CDR1 SGHRS and CDR2 YFSETQ come from the germline V gene. The CDR3 region is CASSFGLAGGTDTQYF. CDR3 nucleotide sequence: TGCGCCAGCAGCTTCGGACTAGCGGGGGGAACAGATACGCAGTATTTT.

The chain employs TRBV7-8 and TRBJ2-1, with D perhaps assigned TRBD1 or TRBD2 (5 bases each). V dropped 4 bases and J dropped 4 bases, with 11 bases sitting between them. This CDR3 has 14 amino acids. Germline lookup yields CDR1 SGHVS and CDR2 FQNEAQ. Written as DNA, the CDR3 is TGTGCCAGCAGCTCTGGGGACCATTACAATGAGCAGTTCTTC. It specifies CASSSGDHYNEQFF. Full variable domain (remainder filled in from reference TRBV7-8 and TRBJ2-1): GAGVSQSPRYKVAKRGQDVALRCDPISGHVSLFWYQQALGQGPEFLTYFQNEAQLDKSGLPSDRFFAERPEGSVSTLKIQRTQQEDSAVYLCASSSGDHYNEQFFGPGTRLTVL.

The chain recombines TRBV2 with TRBJ1-1; D may be TRBD1 (5 bases). The CDR3 contains 12 residues. Trimming shortened V by 8 bases and J by 3 bases, and 10 bases separated the two germline ends. Germline-derived CDR1 and CDR2 are SNHLY and FYNNEI. Here the CDR3 reads CASRVGDTEAFF. CDR3 bases: TGTGCCAGCCGGGTGGGGGACACTGAAGCTTTCTTT.

This clonotype was seen only a few times. The V gene is TRBV28, the J gene TRBJ2-7, with D possibly matching TRBD2 (7 bases). The germline V gene has CDR1 MDHEN and CDR2 SYDVKM. Trimming took 4 bases from V and 2 from J, leaving 12 bases between them. The CDR3 runs 14 residues. The CDR3 coding sequence is TGTGCCAGCAGTTGGGGGGGACAAGCCTACGAGCAGTACTTC. This sequence encodes CASSWGGQAYEQYF.

The rearrangement links TRBV6-5 to TRBJ2-7; perhaps D is TRBD1 or TRBD2 (5 bases each). V lost 6 bases to trimming and J lost 3 bases, with 18 bases between them. The CDR3 loop spans 15 amino acids. The germline CDR1 and CDR2 sequences are MNHEY and SVGAGI. Here the CDR3 reads CASRLTGTAYYEQYF. The CDR3 DNA reads TGTGCCAGCAGGCTTACCGGGACGGCTTACTACGAGCAGTACTTC.

This clonotype appeared a few times. The chain couples TRBV6-5 to TRBJ2-3, with TRBD2 matching 16 bases. This CDR3 has 16 amino acids. In germline, CDR1 is MNHEY, CDR2 SVGAGI. The trim removed 9 bases at V and 2 bases at J, leaving 5 bases unmatched. In nucleotides, the CDR3 is TGTGCCAGGGGACTAGCGGGAGGGCCCTTCACAGATACGCAGTATTTT. The encoded protein is CARGLAGGPFTDTQYF.

V and J are TRBV4-1 and TRBJ1-5, with D possibly TRBD1 on 5 matching bases. The CDR3 has 15 amino acids. V lost 5 bases and J lost 6, with 17 bases in between. In germline, CDR1 is MGHRA, CDR2 YSYEKL. The CDR3 region has the DNA TGCGCCAGCAGCTCGGAGGCAGGGAGGATTCAGCCCCAGCATTTT. Its protein product is CASSSEAGRIQPQHF.

V gene TRBV28 combines with J gene TRBJ2-5, with 9 nucleotides matching TRBD1. Per the germline V gene, CDR1 is MDHEN and CDR2 is SYDVKM. With 5 bases clipped from V and 5 bases from J, the junction kept 15 bases outside the gene matches. The CDR3 runs 17 residues. The CDR3 sequence: CASSRRDRVPQSETQYF. The CDR3 coding sequence is TGTGCCAGCAGTCGCCGGGACAGGGTTCCCCAATCTGAGACCCAGTACTTC.

The CDR3 is CASGFLDQPQHF. The DNA for the CDR3 is TGTGCCAGCGGCTTTTTGGATCAGCCCCAGCATTTT. The V and J genes are TRBV12-3 or TRBV12-4 and TRBJ1-5; the D is unclear. The CDR3 has 12 amino acids. Trimming stripped 8 bases from V and 5 bases from J, with 10 bases between.

J is TRBJ1-6 and V is TRBV11-2, with a weak D call TRBD1 (5 bases). The CDR3 length is 15 residues. The V end was cut by 4 bases, the J end by 8 bases, with 15 bases between. Germline V gene data show CDR1 as SGHAT and CDR2 as FQNNGV. The CDR3 DNA follows: TGTGCCAGCAGCTCTCAGGGCCAGTGGGATTCACCCCTCCACTTT. This encodes CASSSQGQWDSPLHF.

The chain couples TRBV28 to TRBJ2-7; TRBD2 aligns across 12 bases. The germline V gene encodes CDR1 MDHEN and CDR2 SYDVKM. The CDR3 length is 14 residues. V was clipped by 6 bases and J by 10 bases; unmatched bases: 10. CDR3 in amino acids: CASRGTSGSRPQYF. CDR3 DNA: TGTGCCAGCAGAGGGACTAGCGGGTCAAGGCCCCAGTACTTC.